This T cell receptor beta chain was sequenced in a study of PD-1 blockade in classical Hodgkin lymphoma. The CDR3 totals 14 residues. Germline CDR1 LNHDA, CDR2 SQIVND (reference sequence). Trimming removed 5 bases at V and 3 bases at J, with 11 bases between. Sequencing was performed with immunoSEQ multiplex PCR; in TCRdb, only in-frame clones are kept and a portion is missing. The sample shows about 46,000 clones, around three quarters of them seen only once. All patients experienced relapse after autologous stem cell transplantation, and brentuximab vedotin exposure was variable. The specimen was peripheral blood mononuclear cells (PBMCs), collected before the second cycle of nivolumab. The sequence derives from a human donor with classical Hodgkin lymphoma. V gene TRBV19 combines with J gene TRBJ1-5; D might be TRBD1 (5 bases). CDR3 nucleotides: TGTGCCAGTAGTGTGAGGGGTCACAATCAGCCCCAGCATTTT. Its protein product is CASSVRGHNQPQHF.